These 2 T cell receptor beta chains were all obtained from the same sample, sequenced in a study of OX40 agonist ivuxolimab in advanced cancers. Data came from immunoSEQ multiplex PCR; TCRdb stores just in-frame clones and leaves some out. In the table there are 60,000 or so clones, more than 70% of which are singletons. The sample in question was CD4+ or CD8+ T cells sorted from blood, obtained in a trial of the OX40 agonist ivuxolimab. The receptors come from an adult with an advanced solid tumor such as melanoma, head and neck, liver or kidney cancer.

This clone was detected only once. The J gene is TRBJ2-5, the V gene TRBV7-9; D gene unclear. CDR1 SEHNR and CDR2 FQNEAQ come from the germline V gene (reference sequence). The CDR3 extends over 15 amino acids. Deletions cut 1 base from V and 4 bases from J, with 13 bases between. This CDR3 reads CASSLGSLDGETQYF. In DNA, the CDR3 is TGTGCCAGCAGCTTAGGGTCTTTGGACGGAGAGACCCAGTACTTC.

The chain has TRBV4-2 and TRBJ2-7; D possibly corresponds to TRBD1 (6 bases). CDR1 LGHNA and CDR2 YNFKEQ come from the germline V gene. The CDR3 totals 14 residues. V gave up 1 base and J gave up 4 bases, with 11 bases separating them. The CDR3 sequence: CASSQVGAIYEQYF. The DNA of the CDR3 is TGTGCCAGCAGCCAAGTGGGGGCCATTTACGAGCAGTACTTC.